These T cell receptor beta chains were read from a single sample in a study of blood T cells in healthy people across ages. TCRdb passed the 5' RACE reads through MiXCR, listing each CDR3 protein once. The sample yields about 800,000 distinct CDR3 sequences, 20% to 30% seen once. These data are also associated with another study on T cells of mothers and their children.

The sample was blood. The origin of the receptors is a boy between 10 and 17 years old in good health. The CDR3 runs from the conserved cysteine through the conserved F or W. The D gene is left open where the match is weak. Some rows have no size entry. The others give once, few or many, or a class for an expanded clone.

size: .
D: TRBD2
J: TRBJ2-1
V: TRBV11-2
CDR3: CASSLGTSGGHNEQFF
DNA: TGTGCCAGCAGCTTAGGGACTAGCGGGGGACACAATGAGCAGTTCTTC

size: .
D: .
J: TRBJ2-7
V: TRBV5-1
CDR3: CASSLWQGVYEQYF
DNA: TGCGCCAGCAGCTTGTGGCAGGGAGTCTACGAGCAGTACTTC

size: .
D: .
J: TRBJ1-4
V: TRBV28
CDR3: CASSDPGFENEKLFF
DNA: TGTGCCAGCAGTGACCCAGGGTTTGAGAATGAAAAACTGTTTTTT

size: .
D: .
J: TRBJ2-7
V: TRBV14
CDR3: CASSPQFSYEQYF
DNA: TGTGCCAGCAGCCCCCAGTTCTCCTACGAGCAGTACTTC

size: .
D: .
J: TRBJ1-1
V: TRBV4-3
CDR3: CASSPRGPSQGRDTEAFF
DNA: TGCGCCAGCAGCCCGAGGGGCCCATCCCAGGGGAGAGATACTGAAGCTTTCTTT

size: few
D: TRBD1
J: TRBJ1-5
V: TRBV7-2
CDR3: CASSLGGTANQPQHF
DNA: TGTGCCAGCAGCTTAGGCGGGACAGCAAATCAGCCCCAGCATTTT

size: .
D: TRBD2
J: TRBJ2-7
V: TRBV6-2/TRBV6-3
CDR3: CASMSTSGTYEQYF
DNA: TGTGCCAGCATGTCGACTAGCGGAACCTACGAGCAGTACTTC

size: .
D: .
J: TRBJ1-6
V: TRBV19
CDR3: CASSIETAYNSPLHF
DNA: TGTGCCAGTAGTATAGAAACAGCCTATAATTCACCCCTCCACTTT

size: once
D: .
J: TRBJ1-2
V: TRBV6-5
CDR3: CASRTPRGYGYTF
DNA: TGTGCCAGCAGGACACCCCGAGGGTATGGCTACACCTTC

size: few
D: .
J: TRBJ1-2
V: TRBV21-1
CDR3: CASSGPGQGARGYTF
DNA: TGTGCCAGCAGCGGACCGGGACAGGGGGCAAGAGGCTACACCTTC

size: few
D: TRBD1
J: TRBJ2-1
V: TRBV29-1
CDR3: CSVDETGGKSYNEQFF
DNA: TGCAGCGTTGATGAGACAGGGGGCAAATCCTACAATGAGCAGTTCTTC

size: .
D: .
J: TRBJ2-1
V: TRBV10-3
CDR3: CAISLQGGDNEQFF
DNA: TGTGCCATCAGTCTACAGGGCGGTGACAATGAGCAGTTCTTC

size: .
D: .
J: TRBJ1-6
V: TRBV12-3/TRBV12-4
CDR3: CASSPQGLPLHF
DNA: TGTGCCAGCAGTCCCCAGGGTTTACCCCTCCACTTT

size: .
D: TRBD2
J: TRBJ2-5
V: TRBV12-3/TRBV12-4
CDR3: CASSRLAGGPQETQYF
DNA: TGTGCCAGCAGTCGACTAGCGGGAGGGCCCCAGGAGACCCAGTACTTC

size: once
D: .
J: TRBJ1-2
V: TRBV6-1
CDR3: CASSEGPGMGGYTF
DNA: TGTGCCAGCAGCGAGGGCCCGGGTATGGGTGGCTACACCTTC

size: few
D: .
J: TRBJ2-3
V: TRBV18
CDR3: CASSPLAARDTQYF
DNA: TGTGCCAGCTCACCACTCGCAGCCCGGGATACGCAGTATTTT

size: .
D: .
J: TRBJ2-1
V: TRBV9
CDR3: CASSAGTFNEQFF
DNA: TGTGCCAGCAGCGCAGGGACTTTCAATGAGCAGTTCTTC

size: .
D: .
J: TRBJ2-5
V: TRBV7-9
CDR3: CASSWDLVETQYF
DNA: TGTGCCAGCAGCTGGGACTTAGTAGAGACCCAGTACTTC

size: .
D: .
J: TRBJ2-2
V: TRBV28
CDR3: CATLPWGTGELFF
DNA: TGTGCCACCCTGCCCTGGGGCACCGGGGAGCTGTTTTTT

size: .
D: TRBD1
J: TRBJ1-1
V: TRBV4-1
CDR3: CATQTGGLGDTEAFF
DNA: TGCGCCACCCAGACAGGGGGCTTAGGGGACACTGAAGCTTTCTTT

size: many
D: .
J: TRBJ2-3
V: TRBV5-1
CDR3: CASSPEGDTQYF
DNA: TGCGCCAGCAGCCCCGAGGGAGATACGCAGTATTTT

size: .
D: TRBD1
J: TRBJ2-1
V: TRBV5-1
CDR3: CASRLGQGFHEQFF
DNA: TGCGCCAGCAGGCTGGGACAGGGGTTCCATGAGCAGTTCTTC

size: few
D: .
J: TRBJ1-5
V: TRBV7-9
CDR3: CASSLEGMGNQPQHF
DNA: TGTGCCAGCAGCTTAGAGGGGATGGGCAATCAGCCCCAGCATTTT

size: .
D: TRBD1
J: TRBJ2-2
V: TRBV5-1
CDR3: CASSFSTGGIGELFF
DNA: TGCGCCAGCAGCTTCTCGACAGGGGGCATCGGGGAGCTGTTTTTT

size: .
D: TRBD2
J: TRBJ2-7
V: TRBV4-3
CDR3: CASSQESGEYYEQYF
DNA: TGCGCCAGCAGCCAGGAAAGCGGGGAGTACTACGAGCAGTACTTC

size: .
D: TRBD1
J: TRBJ2-7
V: TRBV9
CDR3: CASSVGTGGIDEQYF
DNA: TGTGCCAGCAGCGTAGGGACAGGGGGCATCGACGAGCAGTACTTC

size: .
D: .
J: TRBJ2-7
V: TRBV3-1
CDR3: CASSQQNFVYEQYF
DNA: TGTGCCAGCAGCCAGCAGAATTTCGTCTACGAGCAGTACTTC

size: .
D: TRBD1
J: TRBJ2-6
V: TRBV7-2
CDR3: CASSLTPGQGSGANVLTF
DNA: TGTGCCAGCAGCTTAACACCGGGACAGGGCTCTGGGGCCAACGTCCTGACTTTC

size: few
D: TRBD1
J: TRBJ1-2
V: TRBV28
CDR3: CASRLRDRGVYGYTF
DNA: TGTGCCAGCAGGCTACGGGACAGGGGGGTCTATGGCTACACCTTC

size: few
D: .
J: TRBJ1-1
V: TRBV4-3
CDR3: CASSQDGGAGGAFF
DNA: TGCGCCAGCAGCCAAGATGGGGGGGCCGGGGGAGCTTTCTTT

size: .
D: .
J: TRBJ1-2
V: TRBV9
CDR3: CASSVGWEMAPSCTF
DNA: TGTGCCAGCAGCGTGGGGTGGGAGATGGCCCCTAGCTGCACCTTC

size: .
D: .
J: TRBJ2-7
V: TRBV4-3
CDR3: CASSAGEGGYYEQYF
DNA: TGCGCCAGCAGTGCCGGGGAAGGGGGATACTACGAGCAGTACTTC

size: few
D: .
J: TRBJ2-1
V: TRBV5-1
CDR3: CASSLVKEGFPHNEQFF
DNA: TGCGCCAGCAGCTTGGTAAAGGAGGGGTTTCCACACAATGAGCAGTTCTTC

size: .
D: TRBD2
J: TRBJ2-5
V: TRBV4-1
CDR3: CASSQDLAGGGETQYF
DNA: TGCGCCAGCAGCCAAGATCTAGCGGGAGGGGGAGAGACCCAGTACTTC

size: .
D: .
J: TRBJ2-5
V: TRBV7-9
CDR3: CAIEPDALDETQYF
DNA: TGTGCCATCGAACCGGATGCACTAGATGAGACCCAGTACTTC

size: few
D: .
J: TRBJ2-1
V: TRBV7-9
CDR3: CASSSTLSGNYNEQFF
DNA: TGTGCCAGCAGCTCCACACTTAGCGGAAACTACAATGAGCAGTTCTTC

size: few
D: TRBD1
J: TRBJ2-1
V: TRBV2
CDR3: CASIMTGTEYNEQFF
DNA: TGTGCCAGCATCATGACCGGGACAGAATACAATGAGCAGTTCTTC

size: .
D: .
J: TRBJ2-5
V: TRBV15
CDR3: CATSRTGRQETQYF
DNA: TGTGCCACCAGCAGGACAGGGAGGCAAGAGACCCAGTACTTC

size: .
D: .
J: TRBJ2-5
V: TRBV28
CDR3: CASSFNEPYVEQCF
DNA: TGTGCCAGCAGTTTCAACGAGCCGTATGTGGAGCAGTGCTTC

size: few
D: .
J: TRBJ2-3
V: TRBV7-3
CDR3: CASSQTPGGLDEDTQYF
DNA: TGTGCCAGCAGCCAAACCCCGGGGGGCCTTGATGAAGATACGCAGTATTTT

size: .
D: .
J: TRBJ1-5
V: TRBV19
CDR3: CASSIGLYSNQPQHF
DNA: TGTGCCAGTAGTATCGGGCTTTATAGCAATCAGCCCCAGCATTTT

size: .
D: TRBD2
J: TRBJ2-3
V: TRBV20-1
CDR3: CSARDPRLAGSTDTQYF
DNA: TGCAGTGCTAGAGATCCCCGGCTAGCGGGGAGCACAGATACGCAGTATTTT

size: .
D: .
J: TRBJ2-3
V: TRBV6-6
CDR3: CASSYREDTQYF
DNA: TGTGCCAGCAGTTACAGGGAAGATACGCAGTATTTT